The present T cell receptor beta chain was sequenced within a study of cytomegalovirus exposure and HLA in healthy donors. The CDR3 is 14 amino acids. V was clipped by 4 bases and J by 1 base; unmatched bases: 1. Germline V CDR1 and CDR2: MNHNY, SVGAGI (reference sequence). The PCR made use of 60 Vbeta and 13 Jbeta primers. TCRdb's table, derived via immunoSEQ multiplex PCR, lists solely in-frame clones and lacks some. The sample includes about 140,000 clones, over 75% of them seen just once. Sequencing was carried out using PBMCs. J is TRBJ2-3 and V is TRBV6-6; 8 nucleotides align to TRBD2. The receptor was isolated from a man aged 35 to 55 in good health and CMV-seronegative. In nucleotides, the CDR3 is TGTGCCAGCAGTTCGGGACTAGGCACAGATACGCAGTATTTT. It encodes CASSSGLGTDTQYF.